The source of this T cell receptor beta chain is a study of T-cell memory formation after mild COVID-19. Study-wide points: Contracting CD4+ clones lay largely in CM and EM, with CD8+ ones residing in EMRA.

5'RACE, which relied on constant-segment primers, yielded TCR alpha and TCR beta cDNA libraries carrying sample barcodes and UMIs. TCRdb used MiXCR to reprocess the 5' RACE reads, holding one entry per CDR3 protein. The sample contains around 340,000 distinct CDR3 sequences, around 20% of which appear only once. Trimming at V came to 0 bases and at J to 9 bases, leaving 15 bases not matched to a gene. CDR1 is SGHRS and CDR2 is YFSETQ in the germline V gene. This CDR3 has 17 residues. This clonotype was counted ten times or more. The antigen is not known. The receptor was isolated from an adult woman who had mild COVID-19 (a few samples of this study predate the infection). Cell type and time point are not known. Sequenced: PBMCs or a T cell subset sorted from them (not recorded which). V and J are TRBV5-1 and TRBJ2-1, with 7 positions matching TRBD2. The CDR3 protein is CASSLGPRIAGVGEQFF. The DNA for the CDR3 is TGCGCCAGCAGCTTGGGCCCCCGGATCGCGGGGGTGGGTGAGCAGTTCTTC.